These T cell receptor beta chains were read from a single sample in a study of T cell clusters in autoimmune cytopenias. One entry per CDR3 protein, without DNA, is what TCRdb gives after re-calling the multiplex PCR reads. This sample's table reports roughly 8,100 distinct CDR3 sequences. The sequencing sample was made of peripheral blood. The receptors were sampled from a human donor with an autoimmune cytopenia or autoimmune hepatitis (not recorded which). CDR3s include the opening cysteine and the closing phenylalanine or tryptophan. Clone size appears in some rows only: once, few, many, or a class for an expanded clone.

V gene: TRBV6-4; clone size: .; J gene: TRBJ1-5; CDR3 protein: CASSARPGQGLEAQHF
V gene: TRBV29-1; clone size: medium-sized; J gene: TRBJ1-4; CDR3 protein: CSVLGEFNEKLFF
V gene: TRBV6-4; clone size: .; J gene: TRBJ2-3; CDR3 protein: CASGQRGGDTQYF
V gene: TRBV12-3/TRBV12-4; clone size: .; J gene: TRBJ2-1; CDR3 protein: CASSLGGIMAGARFF
V gene: TRBV27; clone size: .; J gene: TRBJ2-2; CDR3 protein: CASSLRFANTGELFF
V gene: TRBV5-6; clone size: medium-sized; J gene: TRBJ2-3; CDR3 protein: CASSLNRLASTDTQYF
V gene: TRBV5-1; clone size: .; J gene: TRBJ1-2; CDR3 protein: CASSIDRVGGNGYTF
V gene: TRBV6-5; clone size: medium-sized; J gene: TRBJ1-5; CDR3 protein: CASAVWGDHQPQHF
V gene: TRBV6-1; clone size: .; J gene: TRBJ2-7; CDR3 protein: CASSEAGTGVYEQYF
V gene: TRBV6-2/TRBV6-3; clone size: medium-sized; J gene: TRBJ2-1; CDR3 protein: CASRFGTSGDDNEQFF
V gene: TRBV27; clone size: .; J gene: TRBJ1-5; CDR3 protein: CASSLLAASNQPQHF
V gene: TRBV20-1; clone size: .; J gene: TRBJ1-1; CDR3 protein: CSARDVGDYYTEAFF
V gene: TRBV6-4; clone size: .; J gene: TRBJ2-7; CDR3 protein: CASSPGGGGSYEQYF
V gene: TRBV19; clone size: medium-sized; J gene: TRBJ2-3; CDR3 protein: CASSIWVGDTQYF
V gene: TRBV5-1; clone size: .; J gene: TRBJ2-1; CDR3 protein: CASSLAGAGGQFF
V gene: TRBV11-2; clone size: .; J gene: TRBJ2-2; CDR3 protein: CASSSGFQGNTGELFF
V gene: TRBV12-3/TRBV12-4; clone size: .; J gene: TRBJ2-1; CDR3 protein: CAWGGSYNEQFF
V gene: TRBV10-3; clone size: medium-sized; J gene: TRBJ1-1; CDR3 protein: CAISLGYSTEAFF
V gene: TRBV10-2; clone size: .; J gene: TRBJ2-6; CDR3 protein: CAIKTGGAGANVLTF
V gene: TRBV21-1; clone size: .; J gene: TRBJ2-7; CDR3 protein: CASSKALRQHSYEQYF
V gene: TRBV18; clone size: .; J gene: TRBJ1-1; CDR3 protein: CASSGQGVLRNTEAFF
V gene: TRBV14; clone size: .; J gene: TRBJ2-4; CDR3 protein: CASSQEVGGAKNIQYF
V gene: TRBV5-4; clone size: medium-sized; J gene: TRBJ2-2; CDR3 protein: CASSLFSGAGELFF
V gene: TRBV6-5; clone size: .; J gene: TRBJ1-1; CDR3 protein: CASSYVGRVTEAFF
V gene: TRBV27; clone size: medium-sized; J gene: TRBJ2-7; CDR3 protein: CASGYGTGGYEQYF
V gene: TRBV29-1; clone size: medium-sized; J gene: TRBJ2-3; CDR3 protein: CSVHGTGARGTDTQYF
V gene: TRBV6-2/TRBV6-3; clone size: .; J gene: TRBJ1-1; CDR3 protein: CASSYGREALNTEAFF
V gene: TRBV27; clone size: .; J gene: TRBJ1-1; CDR3 protein: CASSFGKNTEAFF
V gene: TRBV27; clone size: medium-sized; J gene: TRBJ2-6; CDR3 protein: CASSNRGPGVSGANVLTF
V gene: TRBV6-2/TRBV6-3; clone size: .; J gene: TRBJ1-2; CDR3 protein: CASSYPTAYGYTF
V gene: TRBV20-1; clone size: .; J gene: TRBJ1-1; CDR3 protein: CSATVTGRGTEAFF
V gene: TRBV13; clone size: .; J gene: TRBJ1-2; CDR3 protein: CASSLGYGYTF
V gene: TRBV5-1; clone size: .; J gene: TRBJ1-2; CDR3 protein: CASTLDRAGGYTF
V gene: TRBV6-4; clone size: .; J gene: TRBJ1-1; CDR3 protein: CASERDSADTEAFF
V gene: TRBV27; clone size: medium-sized; J gene: TRBJ2-3; CDR3 protein: CASSLREGDTQYF
V gene: TRBV15; clone size: .; J gene: TRBJ1-4; CDR3 protein: CATSRDNRVEKLFF
V gene: TRBV6-6; clone size: .; J gene: TRBJ2-7; CDR3 protein: CASSYSSKASGSTYEQYF
V gene: TRBV6-5; clone size: .; J gene: TRBJ1-1; CDR3 protein: CASSGARKNTEAFF
V gene: TRBV30; clone size: medium-sized; J gene: TRBJ1-2; CDR3 protein: CAWSRGQGVYGYTF
V gene: TRBV6-2/TRBV6-3; clone size: .; J gene: TRBJ1-1; CDR3 protein: CASSRASEAFF